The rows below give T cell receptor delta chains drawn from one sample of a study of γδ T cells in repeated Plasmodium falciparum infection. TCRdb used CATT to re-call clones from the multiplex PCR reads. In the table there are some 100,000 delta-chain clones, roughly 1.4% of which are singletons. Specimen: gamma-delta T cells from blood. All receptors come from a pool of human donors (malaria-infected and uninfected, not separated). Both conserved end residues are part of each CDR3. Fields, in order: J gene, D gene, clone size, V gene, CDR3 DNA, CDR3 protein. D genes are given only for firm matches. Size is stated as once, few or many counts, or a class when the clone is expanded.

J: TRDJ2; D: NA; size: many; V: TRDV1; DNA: TGTGCTCTTGGGGACCCACGGCCTCCCCCGACAGCACAACTCTTCTTT; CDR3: CALGDPRPPPTAQLFF
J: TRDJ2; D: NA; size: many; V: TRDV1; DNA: TGTGCTCTTGGGGACCCCTGCAGAGGGGATCCTCTTCGGGCGACAGCACAACTCTTCTTT; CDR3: CALGDPCRGDPLRATAQLFF
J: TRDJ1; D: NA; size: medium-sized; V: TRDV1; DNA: TGTGCTCTTGGGGATACATTCCAGGGAGGGTACAACGATAAACTCATCTTT; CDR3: CALGDTFQGGYNDKLIF
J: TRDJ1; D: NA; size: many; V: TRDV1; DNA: TGTGCTCTTGGGGACCTCCTTCCTACTGGGGGATACACCGATAAACTCATCTTT; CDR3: CALGDLLPTGGYTDKLIF
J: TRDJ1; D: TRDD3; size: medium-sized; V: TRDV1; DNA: TGTGCTCTTGGCCTTACCGGGGGATCTACACCCGATAAACTCATCTTT; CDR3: CALGLTGGSTPDKLIF
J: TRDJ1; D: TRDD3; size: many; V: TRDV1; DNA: TGTGCCCTTCTCCTCGCGCGTCTTAGGGATACTTTACCTAACACCGATAAACTCATCTTT; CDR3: CALLLARLRDTLPNTDKLIF
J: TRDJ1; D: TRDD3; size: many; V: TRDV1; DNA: TGTGCTCTTGGGGAACTATCCCTCCCTACGGCCTGGGGGACCTCTTTGCTCCGGTACACCGATAAACTCATCTTT; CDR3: CALGELSLPTAWGTSLLRYTDKLIF
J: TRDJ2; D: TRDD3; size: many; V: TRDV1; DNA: TGTGCTCTTGGGGAACTGAAAGTGTCCTGGGGATACCCCCTAAGAACTTTGACAGCACAACTCTTCTTT; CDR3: CALGELKVSWGYPLRTLTAQLFF
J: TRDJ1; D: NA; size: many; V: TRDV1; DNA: TGTGCTCTTGGTTACCCCTGTTGCTCCTTTGGGGGCCCCGAGTACACCGATAAACTCATCTTT; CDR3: CALGYPCCSFGGPEYTDKLIF
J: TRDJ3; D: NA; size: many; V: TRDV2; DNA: TGTGCCTGTGACAATCTTCGTGAGGCTACGTATAACTCCTGGGACACCCGACAGATGTTTTTC; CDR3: CACDNLREATYNSWDTRQMFF